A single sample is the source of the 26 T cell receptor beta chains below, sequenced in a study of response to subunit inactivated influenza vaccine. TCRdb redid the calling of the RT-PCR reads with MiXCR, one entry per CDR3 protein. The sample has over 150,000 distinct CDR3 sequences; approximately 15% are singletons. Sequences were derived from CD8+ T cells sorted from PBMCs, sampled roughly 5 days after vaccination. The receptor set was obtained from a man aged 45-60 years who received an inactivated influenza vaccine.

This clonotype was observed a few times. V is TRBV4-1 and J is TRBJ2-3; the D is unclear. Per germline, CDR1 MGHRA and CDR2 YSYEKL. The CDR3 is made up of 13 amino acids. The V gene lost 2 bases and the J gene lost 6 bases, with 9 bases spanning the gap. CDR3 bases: TGCGCCAGCAGCCAATTGCCCGGGGATACGCAGTATTTT. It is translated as CASSQLPGDTQYF.

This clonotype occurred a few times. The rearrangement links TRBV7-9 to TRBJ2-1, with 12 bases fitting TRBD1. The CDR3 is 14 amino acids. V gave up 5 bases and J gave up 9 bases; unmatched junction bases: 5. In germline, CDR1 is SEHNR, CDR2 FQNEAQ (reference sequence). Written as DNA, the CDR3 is TGTGCCAGCAGCACGGGGACAGGGGGCATTGAGCAGTTCTTC. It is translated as CASSTGTGGIEQFF.

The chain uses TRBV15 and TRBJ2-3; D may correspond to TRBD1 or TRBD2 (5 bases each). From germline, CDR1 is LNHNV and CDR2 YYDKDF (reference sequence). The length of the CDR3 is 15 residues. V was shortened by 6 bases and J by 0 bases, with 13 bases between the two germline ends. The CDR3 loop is CATRGDRSSTDTQYF. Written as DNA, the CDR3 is TGTGCCACCAGAGGGGACCGATCTAGCACAGATACGCAGTATTTT.

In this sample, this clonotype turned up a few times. This chain's CDR3 is CASSLRPRDSNTEAFF. CDR3 bases: TGCGCCAGCAGCTTGAGGCCCCGGGACAGCAACACTGAAGCTTTCTTT. This rearrangement joins TRBV5-1 to TRBJ1-1; 7 nucleotides line up with TRBD1. V dropped 1 base and J dropped 2; count of bases not matched to a gene: 8. The germline CDR1 and CDR2 sequences are SGHRS and YFSETQ. This CDR3 region has 16 residues. Full variable domain (rest looked up from reference TRBV5-1 and TRBJ1-1): KAGVTQTPRYLIKTRGQQVTLSCSPISGHRSVSWYQQTPGQGLQFLFEYFSETQRNKGNFPGRFSGRQFSNSRSEMNVSTLELGDSALYLCASSLRPRDSNTEAFFGQGTRLTVV.

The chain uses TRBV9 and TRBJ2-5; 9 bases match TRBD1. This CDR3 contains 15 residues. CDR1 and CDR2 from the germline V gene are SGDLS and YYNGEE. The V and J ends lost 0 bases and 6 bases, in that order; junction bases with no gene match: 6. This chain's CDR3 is CASSVGMGTGQTQYF. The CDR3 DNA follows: TGTGCCAGCAGCGTAGGGATGGGGACAGGGCAGACCCAGTACTTC.

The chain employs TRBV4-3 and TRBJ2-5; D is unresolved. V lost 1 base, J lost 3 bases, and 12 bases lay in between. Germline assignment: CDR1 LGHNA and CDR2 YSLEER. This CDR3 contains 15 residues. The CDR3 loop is CASSQGSSRKETQYF. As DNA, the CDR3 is TGCGCCAGCAGCCAAGGGTCCTCTAGAAAAGAGACCCAGTACTTC.

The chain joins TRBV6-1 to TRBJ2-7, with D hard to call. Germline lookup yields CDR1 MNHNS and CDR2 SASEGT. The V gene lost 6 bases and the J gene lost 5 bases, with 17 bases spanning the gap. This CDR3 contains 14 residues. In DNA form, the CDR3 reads TGTGCCAGCAGCGATAAATGGACGAACGACGAGCAGTACTTC. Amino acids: CASSDKWTNDEQYF.

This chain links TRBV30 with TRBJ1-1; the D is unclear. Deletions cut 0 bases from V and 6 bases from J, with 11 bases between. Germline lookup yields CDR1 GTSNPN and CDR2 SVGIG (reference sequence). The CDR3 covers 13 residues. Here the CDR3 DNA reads TGTGCCTGGAGTGTACGGCCGTTCGCTGAAGCTTTCTTT. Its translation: CAWSVRPFAEAFF.

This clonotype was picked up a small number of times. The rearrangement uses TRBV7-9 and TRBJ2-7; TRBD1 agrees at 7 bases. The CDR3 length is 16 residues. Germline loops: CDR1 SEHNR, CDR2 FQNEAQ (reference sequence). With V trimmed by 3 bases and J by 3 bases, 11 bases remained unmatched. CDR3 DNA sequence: TGTGCCAGCAGCTTGACCCGGGACAGCAAATTCTACGAGCAGTACTTC. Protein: CASSLTRDSKFYEQYF.

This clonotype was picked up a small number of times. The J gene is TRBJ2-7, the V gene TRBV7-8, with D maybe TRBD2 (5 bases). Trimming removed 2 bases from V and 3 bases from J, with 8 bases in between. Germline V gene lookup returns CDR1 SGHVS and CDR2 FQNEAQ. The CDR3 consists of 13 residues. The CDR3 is CASSLWGDYEQYF. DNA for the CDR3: TGTGCCAGCAGCTTATGGGGAGACTACGAGCAGTACTTC.

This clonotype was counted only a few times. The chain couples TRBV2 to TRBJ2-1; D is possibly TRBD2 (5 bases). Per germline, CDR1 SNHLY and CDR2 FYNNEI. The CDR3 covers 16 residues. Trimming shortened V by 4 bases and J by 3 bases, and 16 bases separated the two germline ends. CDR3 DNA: TGTGCCAGCAGTGCTTCCGGGGTCCTACTCTACAATGAGCAGTTCTTC. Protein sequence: CASSASGVLLYNEQFF.

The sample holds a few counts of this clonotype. CDR3 sequence (DNA): TGTGCCAGCAGTTCCGGGACTAGCGGGGATGAGACCCAGTACTTC. Amino acid sequence: CASSSGTSGDETQYF. The chain is built from TRBV28 and TRBJ2-5, with 13 bases identical to TRBD2. J gave up 5 bases and V 4 bases, and 4 bases lay outside the gene matches. There are 15 residues in the CDR3. The germline V gene encodes CDR1 MDHEN and CDR2 SYDVKM.

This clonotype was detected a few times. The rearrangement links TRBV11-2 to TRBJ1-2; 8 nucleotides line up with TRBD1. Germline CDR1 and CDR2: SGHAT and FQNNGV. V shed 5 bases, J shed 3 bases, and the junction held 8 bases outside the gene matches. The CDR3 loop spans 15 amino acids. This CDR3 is CASSPETGDYYGYTF. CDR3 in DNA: TGTGCCAGCAGCCCCGAGACAGGGGACTACTATGGCTACACCTTC.

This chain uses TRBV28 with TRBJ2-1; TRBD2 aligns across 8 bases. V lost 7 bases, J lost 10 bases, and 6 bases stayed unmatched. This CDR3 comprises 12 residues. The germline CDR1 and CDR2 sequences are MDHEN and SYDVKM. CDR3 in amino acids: CASNPGGDEQFF. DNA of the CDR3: TGTGCCAGCAATCCGGGGGGGGACGAGCAGTTCTTC.

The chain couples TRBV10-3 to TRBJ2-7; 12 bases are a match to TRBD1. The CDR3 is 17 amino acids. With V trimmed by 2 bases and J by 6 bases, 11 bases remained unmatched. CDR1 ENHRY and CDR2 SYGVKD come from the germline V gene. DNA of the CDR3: TGTGCCATCAGTGAGCCGGGACAGGGGGCCCCTTTCGGCGAGCAGTACTTC. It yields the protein CAISEPGQGAPFGEQYF.

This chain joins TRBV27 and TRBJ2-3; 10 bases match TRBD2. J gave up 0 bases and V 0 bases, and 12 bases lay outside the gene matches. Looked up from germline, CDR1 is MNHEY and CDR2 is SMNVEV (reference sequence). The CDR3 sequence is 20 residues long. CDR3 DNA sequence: TGTGCCAGCAGTTTATCGGCCGGGGCTAGCGGGAGTAGAAGCACAGATACGCAGTATTTT. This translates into CASSLSAGASGSRSTDTQYF.

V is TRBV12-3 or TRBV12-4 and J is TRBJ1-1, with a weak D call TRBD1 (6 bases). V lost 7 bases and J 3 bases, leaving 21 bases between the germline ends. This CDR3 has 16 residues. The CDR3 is CASTAGGGLAHTEAFF. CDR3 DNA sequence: TGTGCCAGCACTGCGGGGGGGGGCCTGGCCCACACTGAAGCTTTCTTT.

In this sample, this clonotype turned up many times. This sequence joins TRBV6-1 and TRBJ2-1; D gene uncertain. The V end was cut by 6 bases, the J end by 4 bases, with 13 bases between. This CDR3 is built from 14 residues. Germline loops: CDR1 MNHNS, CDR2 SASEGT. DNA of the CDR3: TGTGCCAGCAGGCAGACCAAGATATACAATGAGCAGTTCTTC. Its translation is CASRQTKIYNEQFF.

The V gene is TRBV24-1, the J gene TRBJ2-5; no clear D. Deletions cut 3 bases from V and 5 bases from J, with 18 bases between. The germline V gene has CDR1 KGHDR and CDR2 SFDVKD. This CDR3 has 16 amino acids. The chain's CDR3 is CATSDPDGPYSETQYF. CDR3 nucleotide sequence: TGTGCCACCAGTGATCCGGACGGACCCTATTCCGAGACCCAGTACTTC.

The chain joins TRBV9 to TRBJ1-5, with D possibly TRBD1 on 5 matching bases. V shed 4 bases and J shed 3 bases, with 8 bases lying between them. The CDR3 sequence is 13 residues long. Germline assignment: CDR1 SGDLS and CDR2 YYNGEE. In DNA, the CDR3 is TGTGCCAGCAGCACCGGACACAATCAGCCCCAGCATTTT. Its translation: CASSTGHNQPQHF.

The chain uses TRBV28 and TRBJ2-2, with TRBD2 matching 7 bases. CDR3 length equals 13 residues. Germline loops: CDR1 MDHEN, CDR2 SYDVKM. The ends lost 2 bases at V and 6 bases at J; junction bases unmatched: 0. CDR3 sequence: CASSLAGAGELFF. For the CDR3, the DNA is TGTGCCAGCAGTTTAGCGGGGGCCGGGGAGCTGTTTTTT.

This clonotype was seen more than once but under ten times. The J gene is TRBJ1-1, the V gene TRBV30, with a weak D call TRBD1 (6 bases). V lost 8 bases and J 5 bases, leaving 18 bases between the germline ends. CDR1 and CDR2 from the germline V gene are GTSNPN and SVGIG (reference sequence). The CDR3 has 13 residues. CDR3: CARRDYRVTEAFF. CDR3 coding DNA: TGTGCCAGACGAGATTACAGGGTTACTGAAGCTTTCTTT.

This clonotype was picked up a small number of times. The chain's CDR3 is CASTNRGYPYEQYF. CDR3 bases: TGTGCCAGCACTAACAGGGGGTACCCCTACGAGCAGTACTTC. This chain uses TRBV12-3 or TRBV12-4 with TRBJ2-7, with TRBD1 identical over 8 bases. Germline trimming cut 7 bases from V and 2 bases from J; bases unmatched to any gene: 7. CDR3 length: 14 residues.

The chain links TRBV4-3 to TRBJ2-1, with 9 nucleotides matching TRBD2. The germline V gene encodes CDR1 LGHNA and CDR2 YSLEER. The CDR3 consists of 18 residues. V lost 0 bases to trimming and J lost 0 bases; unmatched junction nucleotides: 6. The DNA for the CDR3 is TGCGCCAGCAGCCAAGATCTTATAGCGGGGGCCTCCTACAATGAGCAGTTCTTC. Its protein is CASSQDLIAGASYNEQFF.

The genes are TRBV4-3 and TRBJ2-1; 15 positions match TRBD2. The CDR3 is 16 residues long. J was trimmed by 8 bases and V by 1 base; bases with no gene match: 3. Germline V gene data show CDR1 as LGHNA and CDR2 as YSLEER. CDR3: CASSQAGLAGGDEQFF. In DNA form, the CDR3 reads TGCGCCAGCAGCCAAGCGGGACTAGCGGGAGGAGATGAGCAGTTCTTC.

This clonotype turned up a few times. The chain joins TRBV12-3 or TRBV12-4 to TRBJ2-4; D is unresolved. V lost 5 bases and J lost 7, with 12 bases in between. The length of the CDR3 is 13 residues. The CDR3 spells CASSASVWNIQYF. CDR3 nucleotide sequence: TGTGCCAGCAGTGCCTCCGTATGGAACATTCAGTACTTC.